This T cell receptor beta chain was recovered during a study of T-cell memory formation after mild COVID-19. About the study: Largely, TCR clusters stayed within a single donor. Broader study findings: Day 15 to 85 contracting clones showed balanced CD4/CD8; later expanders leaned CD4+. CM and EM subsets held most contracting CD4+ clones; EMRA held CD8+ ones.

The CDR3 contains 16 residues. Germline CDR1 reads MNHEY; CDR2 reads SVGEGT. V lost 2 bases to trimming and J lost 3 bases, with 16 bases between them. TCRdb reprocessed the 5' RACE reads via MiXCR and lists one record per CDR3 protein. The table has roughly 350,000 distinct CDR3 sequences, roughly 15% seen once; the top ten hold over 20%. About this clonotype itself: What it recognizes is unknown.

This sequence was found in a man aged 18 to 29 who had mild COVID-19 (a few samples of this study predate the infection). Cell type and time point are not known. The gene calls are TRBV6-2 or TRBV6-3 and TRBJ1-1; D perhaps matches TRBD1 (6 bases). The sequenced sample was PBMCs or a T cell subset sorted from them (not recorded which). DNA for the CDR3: TGTGCCAGCAGTTACGCACCCACAGGGAGTCACACTGAAGCTTTCTTT. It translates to CASSYAPTGSHTEAFF.